This T cell receptor (beta chain) was profiled in a study of T-cell memory formation after mild COVID-19. The ends were cut back, 5 bases at V and 10 bases at J, with 11 bases in the middle. Per germline, CDR1 SEHNR and CDR2 FQNEAQ (reference sequence). The CDR3 loop spans 12 amino acids. This clonotype was counted a few times. Its antigen is not known. TCRdb reprocessed the 5' RACE reads with MiXCR, giving one entry per CDR3 protein. The data show hundreds of thousands of distinct CDR3 sequences, about 20% seen once. Study conclusions and caveats: There was a balanced CD4/CD8 profile in clones contracting day 15 to 85, and later expanders leaned CD4+. For second-wave clones that peaked at day 37, SARS-CoV-2 specificity went unverified.

The clonotype comes from an adult woman who had mild COVID-19 (a few samples of this study predate the infection). Cell type and time point are not known. The sequenced sample was PBMCs or a T cell subset sorted from them (not recorded which). V gene TRBV7-9 combines with J gene TRBJ1-4; D gene ambiguous. The chain's CDR3 is CASSPDRRKLFF. The DNA for the CDR3 is TGTGCCAGCAGCCCGGACCGTCGAAAACTGTTTTTT. The full variable domain, completed using reference TRBV7-9 and TRBJ1-4, is DTGVSQNPRHKITKRGQNVTFRCDPISEHNRLYWYRQTLGQGPEFLTYFQNEAQLEKSRLLSDRFSAERPKGSFSTLEIQRTEQGDSAMYLCASSPDRRKLFFGSGTQLSVL.